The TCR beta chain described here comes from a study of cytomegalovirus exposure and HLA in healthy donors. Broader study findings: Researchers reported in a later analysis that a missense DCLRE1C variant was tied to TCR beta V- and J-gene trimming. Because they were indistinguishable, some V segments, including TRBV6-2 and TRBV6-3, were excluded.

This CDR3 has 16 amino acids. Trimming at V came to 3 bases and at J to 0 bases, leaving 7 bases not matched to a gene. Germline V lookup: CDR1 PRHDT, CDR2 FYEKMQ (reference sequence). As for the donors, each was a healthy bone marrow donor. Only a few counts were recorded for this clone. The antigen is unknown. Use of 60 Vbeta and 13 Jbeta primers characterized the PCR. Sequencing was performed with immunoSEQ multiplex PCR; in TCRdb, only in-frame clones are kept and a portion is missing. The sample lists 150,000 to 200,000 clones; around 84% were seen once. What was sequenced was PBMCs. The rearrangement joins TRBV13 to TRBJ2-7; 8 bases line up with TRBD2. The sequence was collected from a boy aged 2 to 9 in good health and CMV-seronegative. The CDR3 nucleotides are TGTGCCAGCAGCTTCACCTCCGGGACTAGCTCCTACGAGCAGTACTTC. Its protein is CASSFTSGTSSYEQYF.